The clone carrying this TCR beta chain was recorded at least ten times. The target antigen is unknown. The data are from a study of sequential checkpoint blockade in melanoma. On the study more broadly: First-line arms were nivolumab then ipilimumab, or the reverse, randomized 1:1. Matched biopsies came pretreatment and at week 13 for twenty-two patients. Findings of the study overall: Patients with week-13 increases in T-cell fraction and clonality benefited about 30 times more often.

The table came from immunoSEQ multiplex PCR; TCRdb's copy has only in-frame clones and leaves some out. The repertoire holds some 18,000 clones, about 28% seen once, with about 7% in the top ten. The CDR3 contains 15 residues. Documented treatment: randomized to nivolumab then ipilimumab (arm A) or the reverse (arm B). Patients had received no earlier DNA-damaging chemotherapy. This TCR was sampled from a human donor with melanoma. This chain uses TRBV1 with TRBJ2-4; the table gives TRBD2 as D, unverified against the DNA. TRBV1 counts as a pseudogene. This specimen was tumor tissue (inferred from file names), taken from a patient given nivolumab and ipilimumab in sequence. The CDR3 spells CASSHRSGAKNIQYF. For the CDR3, the DNA is TGCGCCAGCAGCCACCGATCGGGGGCCAAAAACATTCAGTACTTC.